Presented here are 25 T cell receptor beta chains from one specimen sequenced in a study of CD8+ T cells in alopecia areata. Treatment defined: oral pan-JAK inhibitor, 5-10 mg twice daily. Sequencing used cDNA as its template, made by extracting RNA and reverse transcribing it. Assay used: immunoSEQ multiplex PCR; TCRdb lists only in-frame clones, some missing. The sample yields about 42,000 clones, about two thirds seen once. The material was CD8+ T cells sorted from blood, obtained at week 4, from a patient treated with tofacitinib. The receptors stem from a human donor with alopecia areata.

For the CDR3, the DNA is TGTGCCTGGATTGGGCTTCTGGGCACTGAAGCTTTCTTT. Encoded protein: CAWIGLLGTEAFF. V is TRBV30 and J is TRBJ1-1, with D hard to call. Trimming removed 4 bases at V and 4 bases at J, with 13 bases between. Germline CDR1 is GTSNPN and CDR2 is SVGIG (reference sequence). CDR3 length: 13 residues.

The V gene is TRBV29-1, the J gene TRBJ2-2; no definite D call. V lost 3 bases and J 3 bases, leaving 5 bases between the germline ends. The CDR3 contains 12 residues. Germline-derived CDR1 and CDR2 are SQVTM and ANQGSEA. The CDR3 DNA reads TGCAGCGTTGATCAAGACACCGGGGAGCTGTTTTTT. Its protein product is CSVDQDTGELFF.

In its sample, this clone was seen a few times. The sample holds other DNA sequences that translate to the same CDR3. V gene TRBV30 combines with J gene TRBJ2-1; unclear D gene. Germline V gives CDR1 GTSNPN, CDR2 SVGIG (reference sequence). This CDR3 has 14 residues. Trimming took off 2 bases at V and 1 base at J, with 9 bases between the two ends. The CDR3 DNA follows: TGTGCCTGGAGTTTCGGAGATTCCTACAATGAGCAGTTCTTC. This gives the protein CAWSFGDSYNEQFF.

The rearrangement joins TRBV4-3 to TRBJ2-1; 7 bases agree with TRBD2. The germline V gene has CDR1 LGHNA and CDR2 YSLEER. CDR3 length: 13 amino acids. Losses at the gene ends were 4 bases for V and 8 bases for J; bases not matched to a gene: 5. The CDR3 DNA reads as TGCGCCAGCAGCCTAGGAGCGGGGTATGAGCAGTTCTTC. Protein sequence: CASSLGAGYEQFF.

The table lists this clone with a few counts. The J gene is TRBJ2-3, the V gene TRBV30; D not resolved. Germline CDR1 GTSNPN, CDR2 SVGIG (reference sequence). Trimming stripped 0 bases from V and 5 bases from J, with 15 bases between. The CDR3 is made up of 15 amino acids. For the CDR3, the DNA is TGTGCCTGGAGTGTATTAACGATAGGAAGAGATACGCAGTATTTT. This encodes CAWSVLTIGRDTQYF. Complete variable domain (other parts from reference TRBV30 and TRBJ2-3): SQTIHQWPATLVQPVGSPLSLECTVEGTSNPNLYWYRQAAGRGLQLLFYSVGIGQISSEVPQNLSASRPQDRQFILSSKKLLLSDSGFYLCAWSVLTIGRDTQYFGPGTRLTVL.

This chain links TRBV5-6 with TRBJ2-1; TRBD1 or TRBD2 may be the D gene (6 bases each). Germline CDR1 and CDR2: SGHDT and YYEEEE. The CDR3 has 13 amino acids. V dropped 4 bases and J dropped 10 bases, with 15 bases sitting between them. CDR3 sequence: CASSLPQGGEQFF. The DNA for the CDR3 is TGTGCCAGCAGCCTGCCACAGGGAGGCGAGCAGTTCTTC.

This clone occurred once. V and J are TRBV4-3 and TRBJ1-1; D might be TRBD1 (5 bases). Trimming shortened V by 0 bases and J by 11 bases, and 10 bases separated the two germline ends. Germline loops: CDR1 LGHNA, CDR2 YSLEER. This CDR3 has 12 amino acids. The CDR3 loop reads CASSQDQGDAFF. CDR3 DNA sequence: TGCGCCAGCAGCCAAGATCAAGGGGATGCTTTCTTT.

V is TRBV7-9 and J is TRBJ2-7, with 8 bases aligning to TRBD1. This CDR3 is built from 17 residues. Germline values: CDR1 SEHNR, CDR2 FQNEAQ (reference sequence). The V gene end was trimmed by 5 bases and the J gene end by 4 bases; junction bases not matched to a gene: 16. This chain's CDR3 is CASSRNTGTGYIYEQYF. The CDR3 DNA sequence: TGTGCCAGCAGCCGAAATACCGGGACAGGATACATTTACGAGCAGTACTTC. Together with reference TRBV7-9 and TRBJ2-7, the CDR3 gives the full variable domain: DTGVSQNPRHKITKRGQNVTFRCDPISEHNRLYWYRQTLGQGPEFLTYFQNEAQLEKSRLLSDRFSAERPKGSFSTLEIQRTEQGDSAMYLCASSRNTGTGYIYEQYFGPGTRLTVT.

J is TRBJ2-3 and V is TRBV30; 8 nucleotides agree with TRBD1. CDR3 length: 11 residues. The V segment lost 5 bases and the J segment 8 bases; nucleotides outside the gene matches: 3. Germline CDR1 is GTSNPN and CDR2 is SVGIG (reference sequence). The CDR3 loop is CAWGTGGTQYF. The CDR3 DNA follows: TGTGCCTGGGGGACAGGCGGTACGCAGTATTTT.

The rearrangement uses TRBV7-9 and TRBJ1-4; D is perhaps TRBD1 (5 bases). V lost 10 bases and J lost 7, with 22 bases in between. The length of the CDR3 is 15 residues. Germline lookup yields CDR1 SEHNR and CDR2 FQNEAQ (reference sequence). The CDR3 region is CATYSLEGRGEKLFF. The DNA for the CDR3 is TGTGCCACCTACTCCTTGGAGGGGCGTGGTGAAAAACTGTTTTTT.

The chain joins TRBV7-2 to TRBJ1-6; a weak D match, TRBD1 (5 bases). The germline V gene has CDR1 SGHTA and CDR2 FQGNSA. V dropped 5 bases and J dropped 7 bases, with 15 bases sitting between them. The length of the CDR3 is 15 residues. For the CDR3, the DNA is TGTGCCAGCAGCCCTTGGGGGGAACCCAATTCACCCCTCCACTTT. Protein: CASSPWGEPNSPLHF.

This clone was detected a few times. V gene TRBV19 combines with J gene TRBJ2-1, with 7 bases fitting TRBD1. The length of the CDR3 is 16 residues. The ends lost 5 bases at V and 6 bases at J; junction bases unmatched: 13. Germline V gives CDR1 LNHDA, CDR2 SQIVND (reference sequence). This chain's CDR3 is CASSGGDGTVPNEQFF. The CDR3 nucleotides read TGTGCCAGTAGTGGGGGCGACGGGACAGTCCCCAATGAGCAGTTCTTC.

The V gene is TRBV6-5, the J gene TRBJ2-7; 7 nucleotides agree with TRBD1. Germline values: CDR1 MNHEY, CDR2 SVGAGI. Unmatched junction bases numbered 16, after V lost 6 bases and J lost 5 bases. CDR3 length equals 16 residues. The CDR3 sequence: CASSYSPGQPLHEQYF. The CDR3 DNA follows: TGTGCCAGCAGCTACAGCCCGGGACAGCCTCTCCACGAGCAGTACTTC.

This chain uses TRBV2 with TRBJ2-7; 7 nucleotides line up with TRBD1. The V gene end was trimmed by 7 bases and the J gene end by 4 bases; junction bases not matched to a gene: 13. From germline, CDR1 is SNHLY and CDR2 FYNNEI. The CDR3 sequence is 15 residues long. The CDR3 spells CASIHRDSGLYEQYF. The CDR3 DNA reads TGTGCCAGCATCCATCGGGACAGTGGCCTATACGAGCAGTACTTC.

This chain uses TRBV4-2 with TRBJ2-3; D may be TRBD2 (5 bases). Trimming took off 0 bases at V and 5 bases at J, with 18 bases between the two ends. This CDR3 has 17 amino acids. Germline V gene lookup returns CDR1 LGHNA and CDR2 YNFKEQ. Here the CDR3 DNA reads TGTGCCAGCAGCCAAGATGTTCTCGGCGGTGAGGGAGATACGCAGTATTTT. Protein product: CASSQDVLGGEGDTQYF.

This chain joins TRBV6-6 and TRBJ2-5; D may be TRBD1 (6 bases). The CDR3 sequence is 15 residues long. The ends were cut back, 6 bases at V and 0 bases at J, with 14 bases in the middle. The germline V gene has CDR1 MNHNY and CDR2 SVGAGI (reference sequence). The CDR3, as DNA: TGTGCCAGCAGCGAGGAGGACAGCGACCAAGAGACCCAGTACTTC. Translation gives CASSEEDSDQETQYF.

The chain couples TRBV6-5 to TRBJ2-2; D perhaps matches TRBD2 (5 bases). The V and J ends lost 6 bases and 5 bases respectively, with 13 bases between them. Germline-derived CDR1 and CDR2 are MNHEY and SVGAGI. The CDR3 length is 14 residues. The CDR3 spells CASSSIRDTGELFF. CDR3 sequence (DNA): TGTGCCAGCAGCTCGATACGGGATACCGGGGAGCTGTTTTTT.

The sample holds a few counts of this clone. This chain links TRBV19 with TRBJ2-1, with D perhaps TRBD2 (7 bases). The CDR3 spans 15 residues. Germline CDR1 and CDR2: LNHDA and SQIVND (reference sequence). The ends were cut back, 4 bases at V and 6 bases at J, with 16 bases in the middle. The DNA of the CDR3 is TGTGCCAGTAGTACTGCGGGGGCCCGGGGCAATGAGCAGTTCTTC. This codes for CASSTAGARGNEQFF. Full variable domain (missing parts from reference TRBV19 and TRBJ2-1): DGGITQSPKYLFRKEGQNVTLSCEQNLNHDAMYWYRQDPGQGLRLIYYSQIVNDFQKGDIAEGYSVSREKKESFPLTVTSAQKNPTAFYLCASSTAGARGNEQFFGPGTRLTVL.

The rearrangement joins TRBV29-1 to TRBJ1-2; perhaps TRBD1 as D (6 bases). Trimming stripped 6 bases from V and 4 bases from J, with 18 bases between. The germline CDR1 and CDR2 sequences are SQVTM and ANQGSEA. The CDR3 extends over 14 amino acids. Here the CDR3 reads CSVQTGLELYGYTF. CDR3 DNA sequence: TGCAGCGTCCAGACAGGCCTCGAACTCTATGGCTACACCTTC.

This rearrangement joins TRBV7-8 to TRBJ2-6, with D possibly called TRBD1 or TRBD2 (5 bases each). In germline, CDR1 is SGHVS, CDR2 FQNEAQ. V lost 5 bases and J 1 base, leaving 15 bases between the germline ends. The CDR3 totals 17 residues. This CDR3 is CASSIPGTVSGANVLTF. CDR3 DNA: TGTGCCAGCAGCATCCCAGGGACCGTATCTGGGGCCAACGTCCTGACTTTC.

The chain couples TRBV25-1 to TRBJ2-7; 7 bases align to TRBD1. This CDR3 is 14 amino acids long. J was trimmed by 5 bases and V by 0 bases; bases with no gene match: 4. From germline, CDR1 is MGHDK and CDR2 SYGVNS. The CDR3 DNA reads TGTGCCAGCAGTGAATATGGAACAGGGGACGAGCAGTACTTC. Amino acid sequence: CASSEYGTGDEQYF.

DNA for the CDR3: TGTGCCTGGAGTTTGGGCACTGAAGCTTTCTTT. This codes for CAWSLGTEAFF. The V gene is TRBV30, the J gene TRBJ1-1; unclear D gene. Trimming removed 2 bases at V and 4 bases at J, with 5 bases between. The CDR3 runs 11 residues. Germline CDR1 reads GTSNPN; CDR2 reads SVGIG (reference sequence).

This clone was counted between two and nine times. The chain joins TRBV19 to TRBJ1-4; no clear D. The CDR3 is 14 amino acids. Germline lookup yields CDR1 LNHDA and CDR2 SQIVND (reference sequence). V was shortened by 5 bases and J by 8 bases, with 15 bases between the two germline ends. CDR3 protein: CASSLSEGVEKLFF. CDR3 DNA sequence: TGTGCCAGTAGTCTCTCTGAGGGAGTCGAAAAACTGTTTTTT.

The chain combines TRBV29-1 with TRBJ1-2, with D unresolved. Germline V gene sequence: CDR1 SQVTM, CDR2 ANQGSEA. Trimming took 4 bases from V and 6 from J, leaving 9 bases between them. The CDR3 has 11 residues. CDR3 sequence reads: CSVVEDNGYTF. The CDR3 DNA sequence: TGCAGCGTTGTGGAAGACAATGGCTACACCTTC.

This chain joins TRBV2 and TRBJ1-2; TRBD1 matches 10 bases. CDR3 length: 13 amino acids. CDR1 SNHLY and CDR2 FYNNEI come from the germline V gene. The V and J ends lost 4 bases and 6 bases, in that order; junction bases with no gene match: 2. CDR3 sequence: CASSGGTGDGYTF. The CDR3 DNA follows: TGTGCCAGCAGTGGAGGGACAGGGGATGGCTACACCTTC.